These 10 T cell receptor beta chains originate from one sample sequenced in a study of T-cell memory formation after mild COVID-19. Each CDR3 protein gets one entry after TCRdb re-called the 5' RACE reads with MiXCR. This repertoire shows a few hundred thousand distinct CDR3 sequences, more than 20% found once; its top ten account for 21%. Sequencing was performed on PBMCs or a T cell subset sorted from them (not recorded which). The receptors were sampled from a young man who had mild COVID-19 (a few samples of this study predate the infection). Cell type and time point are not known.

This clonotype came up a few times. The V call is TRBV30, the J call TRBJ1-2, with D hard to call. With 3 bases removed from V and 0 bases from J, the gap between germline ends came to 5 bases. In germline, CDR1 is GTSNPN, CDR2 SVGIG (reference sequence). This CDR3 comprises 12 residues. CDR3: CAWRPPNYGYTF. The DNA for the CDR3 is TGTGCCTGGAGACCGCCTAACTATGGCTACACCTTC.

This clonotype turned up a few times. V and J are TRBV7-2 and TRBJ2-1, with 8 positions matching TRBD1. Germline CDR1 and CDR2: SGHTA and FQGNSA. CDR3 length: 15 amino acids. V was pared by 5 bases and J by 7 bases, with 10 bases of the junction left unmatched. CDR3 in amino acids: CASSQGTGGLNEQFF. Here the CDR3 DNA reads TGTGCCAGCAGCCAAGGCACAGGGGGGTTAAATGAGCAGTTCTTC.

The chain is built from TRBV20-1 and TRBJ1-1, with 9 positions matching TRBD1. The germline gives CDR1 DFQATT, CDR2 SNEGSKA (reference sequence). V was pared by 4 bases and J by 1 base, with 4 bases of the junction left unmatched. CDR3 size: 14 residues. The DNA for the CDR3 is TGCAGTGCTACCAGGACAGGGGCGAACACTGAAGCTTTCTTT. The encoded protein is CSATRTGANTEAFF.

The sample holds many counts of this clonotype. The V and J genes are TRBV7-2 and TRBJ1-2, with no clear D. The germline CDR1 and CDR2 sequences are SGHTA and FQGNSA. CDR3 length: 14 residues. Trimming cost V 3 bases and J 0 bases, with 8 bases left between them. The CDR3 DNA is TGTGCCAGCAGCTTGGGGTTCCCTAACTATGGCTACACCTTC. Its protein product is CASSLGFPNYGYTF.

This clonotype came up many times. J is TRBJ2-7 and V is TRBV5-1; D remains ambiguous. The CDR3 has 15 amino acids. Germline CDR1 is SGHRS and CDR2 is YFSETQ. Trimming pared 1 base from V and 0 bases from J, leaving 11 bases between. The CDR3 region is CASSLLGGSSYEQYV. The DNA of the CDR3 is TGCGCCAGCAGCTTGCTCGGCGGAAGCTCCTACGAGCAGTACGTC.

This chain links TRBV27 with TRBJ1-4; perhaps TRBD1 as D (5 bases). Trimming removed 4 bases from V and 3 bases from J, with 6 bases in between. Germline CDR1 reads MNHEY; CDR2 reads SMNVEV (reference sequence). This CDR3 is 13 amino acids long. The CDR3 region has the DNA TGTGCCAGCAGTTGGGGACCTAATGAAAAACTGTTTTTT. Its protein product is CASSWGPNEKLFF.

The rearrangement links TRBV6-1 to TRBJ2-5, with 14 bases lining up with TRBD2. Per germline, CDR1 MNHNS and CDR2 SASEGT. After removal of 2 bases from V and 3 bases from J, the junction contained 5 bases not matched to a gene. The CDR3 length is 17 residues. In DNA, the CDR3 is TGTGCCAGCAGTGAATGGGGGGGACTAGCGGGGGAAGAGACCCAGTACTTC. Protein sequence: CASSEWGGLAGEETQYF.

This sequence joins TRBV5-1 and TRBJ2-7, with D maybe TRBD2 (5 bases). Between the trimmed V and J ends, which lost 7 bases and 5 bases, there was a span of 13 bases. The CDR3 has 12 amino acids. Germline V lookup: CDR1 SGHRS, CDR2 YFSETQ. The CDR3 spells CASGGQVNEQYF. DNA of the CDR3: TGCGCCAGCGGAGGCCAGGTCAACGAGCAGTACTTC.

This clonotype was seen a handful of times. J is TRBJ1-1 and V is TRBV4-2, with TRBD1 as a possible D gene (6 bases). Germline values: CDR1 LGHNA, CDR2 YNFKEQ. The V end lost 3 bases, the J end lost 0 bases, and 11 bases lay between the germline ends. The CDR3 loop spans 15 amino acids. CDR3 amino acids: CASSHNREVNTEAFF. DNA of the CDR3: TGTGCCAGCAGCCATAACAGGGAAGTGAACACTGAAGCTTTCTTT.

The chain couples TRBV7-2 to TRBJ2-3, with D perhaps being TRBD1 or TRBD2 (5 bases each). The CDR3 length is 18 residues. V gave up 7 bases and J gave up 4 bases, with 27 bases separating them. Germline V gene sequence: CDR1 SGHTA, CDR2 FQGNSA. The CDR3 is CASKPPRHRGLSSDTQYF. The CDR3 bases are TGTGCCAGCAAACCTCCGCGGCATCGGGGCCTGAGTTCAGATACGCAGTATTTT.